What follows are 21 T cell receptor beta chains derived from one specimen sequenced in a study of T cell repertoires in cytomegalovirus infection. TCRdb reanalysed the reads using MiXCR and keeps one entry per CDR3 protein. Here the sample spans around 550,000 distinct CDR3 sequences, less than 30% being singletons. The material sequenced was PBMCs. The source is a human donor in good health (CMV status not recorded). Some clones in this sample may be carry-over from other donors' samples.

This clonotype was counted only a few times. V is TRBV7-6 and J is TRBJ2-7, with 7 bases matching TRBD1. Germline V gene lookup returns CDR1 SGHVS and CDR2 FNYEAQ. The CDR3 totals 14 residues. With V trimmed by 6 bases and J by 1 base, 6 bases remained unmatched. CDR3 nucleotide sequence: TGTGCCAGCAGTCCAGGGGGAGCTTCCTACGAGCAGTACTTC. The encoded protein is CASSPGGASYEQYF.

The DNA of the CDR3 is TGTGCCAGCCGGGACAGATACTTTAAATCCGTTTACGAGCAGTACGTC. Translated: CASRDRYFKSVYEQYV. V gene TRBV6-2 or TRBV6-3 combines with J gene TRBJ2-7; 7 bases agree with TRBD1. Losses at the gene ends were 8 bases for V and 4 bases for J; bases not matched to a gene: 17. This CDR3 has 16 amino acids. Germline CDR1 reads MNHEY; CDR2 reads SVGEGT.

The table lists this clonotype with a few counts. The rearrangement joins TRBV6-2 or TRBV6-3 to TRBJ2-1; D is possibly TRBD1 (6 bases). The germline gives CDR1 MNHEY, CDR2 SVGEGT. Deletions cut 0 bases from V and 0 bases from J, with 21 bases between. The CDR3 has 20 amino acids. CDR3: CASSYSADSSMISSYNEQFF. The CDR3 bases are TGTGCCAGCAGTTACTCGGCGGACAGTTCGATGATCAGCTCCTACAATGAGCAGTTCTTC.

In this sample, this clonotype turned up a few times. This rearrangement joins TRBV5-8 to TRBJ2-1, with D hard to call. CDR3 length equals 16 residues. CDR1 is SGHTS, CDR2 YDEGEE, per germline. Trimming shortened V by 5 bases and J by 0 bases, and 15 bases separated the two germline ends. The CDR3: CASRVNSLSSYNEQFF. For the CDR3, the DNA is TGTGCCAGCAGGGTGAACAGCCTCTCCTCCTACAATGAGCAGTTCTTC.

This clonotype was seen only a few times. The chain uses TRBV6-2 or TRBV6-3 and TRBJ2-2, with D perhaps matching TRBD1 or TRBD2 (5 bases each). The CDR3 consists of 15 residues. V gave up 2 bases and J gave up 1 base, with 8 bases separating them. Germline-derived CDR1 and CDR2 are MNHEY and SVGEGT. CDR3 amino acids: CASSYKGRNTGELFF. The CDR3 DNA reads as TGTGCCAGCAGTTACAAGGGGAGGAACACCGGGGAGCTGTTTTTT.

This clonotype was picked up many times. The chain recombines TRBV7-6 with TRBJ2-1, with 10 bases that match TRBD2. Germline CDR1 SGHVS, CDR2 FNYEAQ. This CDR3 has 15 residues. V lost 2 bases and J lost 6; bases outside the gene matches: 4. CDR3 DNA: TGTGCCAGCAGCTTATGGACTAGCGGCCTCAATGAGCAGTTCTTC. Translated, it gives CASSLWTSGLNEQFF.

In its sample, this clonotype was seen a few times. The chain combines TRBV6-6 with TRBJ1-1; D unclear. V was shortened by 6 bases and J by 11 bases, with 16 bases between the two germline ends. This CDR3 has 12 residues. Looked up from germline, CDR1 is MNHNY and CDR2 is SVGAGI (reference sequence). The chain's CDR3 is CASSKLGDKAFF. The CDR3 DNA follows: TGTGCCAGCAGCAAGCTCGGGGATAAGGCTTTCTTT.

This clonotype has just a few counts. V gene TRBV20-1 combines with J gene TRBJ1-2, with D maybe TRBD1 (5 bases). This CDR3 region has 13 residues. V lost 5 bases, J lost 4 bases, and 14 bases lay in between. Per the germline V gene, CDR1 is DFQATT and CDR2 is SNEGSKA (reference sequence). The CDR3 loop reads CSAPTGGTYGYTF. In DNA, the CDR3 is TGCAGTGCTCCAACCGGGGGAACCTATGGCTACACCTTC.

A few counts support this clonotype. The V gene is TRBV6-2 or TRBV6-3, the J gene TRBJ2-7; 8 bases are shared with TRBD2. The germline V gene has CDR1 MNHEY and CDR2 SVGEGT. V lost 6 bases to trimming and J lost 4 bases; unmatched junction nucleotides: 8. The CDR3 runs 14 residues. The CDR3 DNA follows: TGTGCCAGCAGCCAGCCGGGACTAGAGTACGAGCAGTACGTC. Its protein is CASSQPGLEYEQYV.

In nucleotides, the CDR3 is TGCAGCGTAACCAAATTAGCGGGAGGGCCAGGAGATACGCAGTATTTT. It is translated as CSVTKLAGGPGDTQYF. The rearrangement joins TRBV29-1 to TRBJ2-3, with 11 bases aligning to TRBD2. This CDR3 has 16 amino acids. Germline CDR1 and CDR2: SQVTM and ANQGSEA. V was clipped by 6 bases and J by 5 bases; unmatched bases: 13.

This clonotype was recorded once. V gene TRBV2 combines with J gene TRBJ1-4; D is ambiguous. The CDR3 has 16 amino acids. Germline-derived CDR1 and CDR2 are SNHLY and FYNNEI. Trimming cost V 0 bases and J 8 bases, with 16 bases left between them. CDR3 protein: CASSEALRSSGEKLFF. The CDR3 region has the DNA TGTGCCAGCAGTGAAGCGCTTCGGTCTTCCGGGGAAAAACTGTTTTTT.

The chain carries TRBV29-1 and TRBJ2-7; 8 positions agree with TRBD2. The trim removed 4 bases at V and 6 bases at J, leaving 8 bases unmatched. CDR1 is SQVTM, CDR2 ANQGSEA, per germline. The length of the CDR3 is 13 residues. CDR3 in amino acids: CSVVLAGGAEQYV. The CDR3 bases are TGCAGCGTTGTTTTGGCGGGAGGAGCCGAGCAGTACGTC.

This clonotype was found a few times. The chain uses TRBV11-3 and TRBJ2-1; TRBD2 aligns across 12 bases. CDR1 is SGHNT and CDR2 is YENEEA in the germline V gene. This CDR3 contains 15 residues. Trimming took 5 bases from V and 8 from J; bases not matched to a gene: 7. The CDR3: CASSRLAGVDHEQFF. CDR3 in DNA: TGTGCCAGCAGCCGACTAGCGGGAGTTGACCATGAGCAGTTCTTC.

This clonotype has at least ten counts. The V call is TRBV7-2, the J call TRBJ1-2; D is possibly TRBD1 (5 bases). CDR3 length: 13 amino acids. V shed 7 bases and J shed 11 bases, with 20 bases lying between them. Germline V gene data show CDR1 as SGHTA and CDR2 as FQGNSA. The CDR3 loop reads CASKISGTMGYTF. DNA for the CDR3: TGTGCCAGCAAGATATCCGGGACGATGGGTTACACCTTC.

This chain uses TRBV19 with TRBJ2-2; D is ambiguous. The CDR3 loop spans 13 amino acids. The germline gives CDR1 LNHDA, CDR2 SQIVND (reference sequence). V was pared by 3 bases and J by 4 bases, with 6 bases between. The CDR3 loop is CASSIVLTGELFF. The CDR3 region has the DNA TGTGCCAGTAGTATTGTGCTCACCGGGGAGCTGTTTTTT.

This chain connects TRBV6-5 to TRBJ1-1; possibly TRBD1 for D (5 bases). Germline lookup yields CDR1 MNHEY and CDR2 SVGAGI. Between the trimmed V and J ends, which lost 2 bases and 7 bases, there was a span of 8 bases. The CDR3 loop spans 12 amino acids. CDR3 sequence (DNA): TGTGCCAGCAGTTACAGGGGCGGTGAAGCTTTCTTT. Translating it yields CASSYRGGEAFF.

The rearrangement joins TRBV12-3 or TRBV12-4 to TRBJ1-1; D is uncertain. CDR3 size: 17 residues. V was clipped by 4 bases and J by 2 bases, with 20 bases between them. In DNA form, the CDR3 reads TGTGCCAGCAGTTACGCGGGCCCTTTAGGGCTTAACACTGAAGCTTTCTTT. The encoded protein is CASSYAGPLGLNTEAFF.

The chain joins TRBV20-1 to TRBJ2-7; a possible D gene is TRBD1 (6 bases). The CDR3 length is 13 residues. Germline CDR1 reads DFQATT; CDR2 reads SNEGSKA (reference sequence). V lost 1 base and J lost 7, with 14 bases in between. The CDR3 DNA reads TGCAGTGCTAGAGGTACAGGGAGTAGGGAGCAGTACGTC. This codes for CSARGTGSREQYV.

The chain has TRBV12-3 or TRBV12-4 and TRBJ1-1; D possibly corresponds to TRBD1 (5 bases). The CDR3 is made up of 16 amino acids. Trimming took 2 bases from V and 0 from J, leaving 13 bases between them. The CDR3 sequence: CASSLRGGSMNTEAFF. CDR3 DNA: TGTGCCAGCAGTTTACGTGGGGGATCGATGAACACTGAAGCTTTCTTT.

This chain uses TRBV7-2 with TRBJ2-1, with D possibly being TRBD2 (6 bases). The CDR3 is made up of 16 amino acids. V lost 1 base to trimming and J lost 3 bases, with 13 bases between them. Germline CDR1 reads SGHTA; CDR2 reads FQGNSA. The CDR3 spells CASSLGSGSNYNEQFF. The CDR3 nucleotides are TGTGCCAGCAGCTTAGGTTCCGGGAGTAACTACAATGAGCAGTTCTTC.

The CDR3 sequence is CASSGPDTGELFF. The CDR3 coding sequence is TGTGCCAGCAGCGGGCCTGATACAGGGGAGCTGTTTTTT. The rearrangement joins TRBV27 to TRBJ2-2; D uncertain. CDR1 is MNHEY, CDR2 SMNVEV, per germline (reference sequence). The germline V and J ends were trimmed by 6 bases and 8 bases, with 13 bases remaining between them. This CDR3 region has 13 residues.